Each of the 3 T cell receptor beta chains below was sequenced from the same sample in a study of blood T cell repertoires in COVID-19. Assay used: immunoSEQ multiplex PCR; TCRdb lists only in-frame clones, some missing. Here the sample spans 25,000 to 40,000 clones, roughly 87% being singletons. Sequencing was carried out using peripheral blood. These receptors were taken from a man in his sixties or seventies with active or convalescent COVID-19.

CDR3 sequence: CASSPTILGQETQYF. CDR3 nucleotide sequence: TGTGCCAGCTCACCGACTATCCTGGGACAAGAGACCCAGTACTTC. The chain links TRBV18 to TRBJ2-5; D is perhaps TRBD2 (5 bases). Trimming took 3 bases from V and 2 from J, leaving 13 bases between them. The CDR3 consists of 15 residues. CDR1 and CDR2 from the germline V gene are KGHSH and LQKENI.

The chain uses TRBV5-1 and TRBJ1-2; TRBD1 aligns across 8 bases. Germline V gene sequence: CDR1 SGHRS, CDR2 YFSETQ. V trimming: 0 bases; J trimming: 8 bases; junction bases outside the gene matches: 9. This CDR3 has 15 residues. The CDR3 DNA follows: TGCGCCAGCAGCTTGGATGCAGGGGGCGCGGGGGGCTACACCTTC. This translates into CASSLDAGGAGGYTF.

The chain is built from TRBV30 and TRBJ1-2; TRBD1 agrees at 9 bases. CDR1 is GTSNPN and CDR2 is SVGIG in the germline V gene (reference sequence). The CDR3 is 16 residues long. V lost 2 bases to trimming and J lost 5 bases; unmatched junction nucleotides: 12. In DNA, the CDR3 is TGTGCCTGGAGTCATCGGGACAGGGCGGGAAAGTATGGCTACACCTTC. Residues: CAWSHRDRAGKYGYTF.